The 19 T cell receptor beta chains below were found in one sample sequenced in a study of naive and memory T cell subsets. Both TRBC1 and TRBC2 were covered by a beta constant-region primer of two equimolar oligonucleotides. The ligated cDNA underwent four PCR rounds using SP2 and nested alpha and beta constant-region primers. MiXCR, applied by TCRdb to the UMI-ligation and nested PCR reads, yields one record per CDR3 protein. Among roughly 130,000 distinct CDR3 sequences, around a third were seen once, and the ten largest hold 0.8% to 1%. Sequenced: central memory CD4+ T cells from blood. The receptors come from a human donor in good health.

This clonotype was seen only a few times. The V gene is TRBV6-5, the J gene TRBJ2-1; 7 nucleotides agree with TRBD2. CDR1 and CDR2 from the germline V gene are MNHEY and SVGAGI. CDR3 length: 15 residues. V shed 6 bases and J 4 bases; nucleotides not matched to a gene: 9. The CDR3 bases are TGTGCCAGCAGCCCGCTTGGCGGGAGTTACAATGAGCAGTTCTTC. This encodes CASSPLGGSYNEQFF.

The sample holds a few counts of this clonotype. V gene TRBV30 combines with J gene TRBJ2-3; 7 bases map to TRBD2. With V trimmed by 0 bases and J by 7 bases, 10 bases remained unmatched. This CDR3 contains 15 residues. The germline V gene encodes CDR1 GTSNPN and CDR2 SVGIG (reference sequence). The CDR3 coding sequence is TGTGCCTGGAGTGTAGGGCCTAGCGGCGGGAATACGCAGTATTTT. This translates into CAWSVGPSGGNTQYF.

The CDR3 DNA sequence: TGCGCCAGCAGTCTATCCGGGACAGGGGCCCACGAGCAGTACTTC. Translation: CASSLSGTGAHEQYF. The chain employs TRBV5-1 and TRBJ2-7; 10 nucleotides align to TRBD1. Trimming removed 5 bases from V and 5 bases from J; junction bases left unmatched: 10. In germline, CDR1 is SGHRS, CDR2 YFSETQ. The CDR3 runs 15 residues.

In its sample, this clonotype was seen many times. This rearrangement joins TRBV4-3 to TRBJ1-5; 9 nucleotides agree with TRBD1. The CDR3 loop spans 18 amino acids. Looked up from germline, CDR1 is LGHNA and CDR2 is YSLEER. After removal of 0 bases from V and 7 bases from J, the junction contained 13 bases not matched to a gene. For the CDR3, the DNA is TGCGCCAGCAGCCAAGATTTTCCGCCCGGGACAGGGTCGCAGCCCCAGCATTTT. Its protein is CASSQDFPPGTGSQPQHF.

Only one count was recorded for this clonotype. This chain links TRBV9 with TRBJ2-5, with a possible D match to TRBD2 (6 bases). The CDR3 totals 15 residues. The germline V gene has CDR1 SGDLS and CDR2 YYNGEE. Trimming removed 4 bases from V and 0 bases from J, with 13 bases in between. The CDR3 loop is CASSPGGAYQETQYF. In DNA form, the CDR3 reads TGTGCCAGCAGCCCCGGCGGGGCGTACCAAGAGACCCAGTACTTC.

V and J are TRBV28 and TRBJ2-1; D remains ambiguous. Trimming shortened V by 10 bases and J by 6 bases, and 10 bases separated the two germline ends. The CDR3 sequence is 11 residues long. Germline CDR1 is MDHEN and CDR2 is SYDVKM. DNA for the CDR3: TGTGCCACCAGACGGACCAATGAGCAGTTCTTC. It is translated as CATRRTNEQFF.

This clonotype has a single count. This chain joins TRBV4-1 and TRBJ2-7; 8 positions agree with TRBD2. This CDR3 comprises 15 residues. CDR1 and CDR2 from the germline V gene are MGHRA and YSYEKL. The junction had 7 bases not matched to a gene; V was cut back by 1 base and J by 5 bases. The CDR3: CASSQVPRGVDEQYF. The CDR3 region has the DNA TGCGCCAGCAGCCAAGTGCCGCGGGGGGTGGACGAGCAGTACTTC.

The sample holds a few counts of this clonotype. The chain employs TRBV18 and TRBJ2-3, with 7 nucleotides matching TRBD2. With V trimmed by 2 bases and J by 2 bases, 10 bases remained unmatched. CDR3 length: 17 amino acids. The V gene's germline CDR1 is KGHSH and CDR2 LQKENI. This chain's CDR3 is CASSPSRTRGNTDTQYF. In DNA, the CDR3 is TGTGCCAGCTCACCATCCCGGACTAGGGGAAACACAGATACGCAGTATTTT. The variable domain in full, completed from reference TRBV18 and TRBJ2-3, reads NAGVMQNPRHLVRRRGQEARLRCSPMKGHSHVYWYRQLPEEGLKFMVYLQKENIIDESGMPKERFSAEFPKEGPSILRIQQVVRGDSAAYFCASSPSRTRGNTDTQYFGPGTRLTVL.

V gene TRBV27 combines with J gene TRBJ2-4; 7 positions match TRBD1. The CDR3 spans 14 residues. The V segment lost 6 bases and the J segment 2 bases; nucleotides outside the gene matches: 4. Germline V CDR1 and CDR2: MNHEY, SMNVEV (reference sequence). CDR3 sequence (DNA): TGTGCCAGCAGAATGGACAGGACCAAAAACATTCAGTACTTC. Its translation is CASRMDRTKNIQYF.

The rearrangement uses TRBV20-1 and TRBJ2-5, with 7 bases matching TRBD1. The V gene's germline CDR1 is DFQATT and CDR2 SNEGSKA (reference sequence). The CDR3 is made up of 11 amino acids. The V gene end was trimmed by 1 base and the J gene end by 12 bases; junction bases not matched to a gene: 5. The CDR3 spells CSARADRVEYF. The CDR3, as DNA: TGCAGTGCTAGAGCCGACAGGGTGGAGTACTTC.

The chain carries TRBV7-9 and TRBJ2-5; maybe TRBD2 (6 bases). Between the trimmed V and J ends, which lost 5 bases and 4 bases, there was a span of 17 bases. The germline V gene has CDR1 SEHNR and CDR2 FQNEAQ (reference sequence). This CDR3 has 15 residues. The CDR3 is CASSHFSGVIETQYF. DNA of the CDR3: TGTGCCAGCAGCCACTTTAGCGGAGTGATAGAGACCCAGTACTTC.

A few counts support this clonotype. The V and J genes are TRBV6-6 and TRBJ2-7; D is unresolved. Germline CDR1 reads MNHNY; CDR2 reads SVGAGI (reference sequence). This CDR3 contains 11 residues. The germline V and J ends were trimmed by 5 bases and 1 base, with 3 bases remaining between them. CDR3: CASSVSYEQYF. The CDR3 DNA is TGTGCCAGCAGTGTATCCTACGAGCAGTACTTC.

There are a few counts of this clonotype. The chain uses TRBV3-1 and TRBJ2-1; 11 nucleotides agree with TRBD1. V was pared by 4 bases and J by 1 base, with 9 bases of the junction left unmatched. The CDR3 spans 18 residues. Germline CDR1 is LGHDT and CDR2 is YNNKEL (reference sequence). The CDR3 loop reads CASSPNLGTGGSYNEQFF. CDR3 bases: TGTGCCAGCAGCCCGAACCTTGGGACAGGGGGTTCCTACAATGAGCAGTTCTTC.

The V and J genes are TRBV30 and TRBJ2-3, with TRBD2 identical over 11 bases. Looked up from germline, CDR1 is GTSNPN and CDR2 is SVGIG (reference sequence). The junction had 2 bases not matched to a gene; V was cut back by 2 bases and J by 1 base. This CDR3 is built from 15 residues. Here the CDR3 DNA reads TGTGCCTGGAGTTTGACTAGCGGGGGCACAGATACGCAGTATTTT. This encodes CAWSLTSGGTDTQYF.

This chain links TRBV18 with TRBJ2-1, with 12 nucleotides matching TRBD2. The J segment lost 5 bases and the V segment lost 2 bases, leaving 10 bases of the junction unmatched. Germline V gene sequence: CDR1 KGHSH, CDR2 LQKENI. The CDR3 runs to 18 residues. The CDR3 here is CASSPRLAGAALNNEQFF. In DNA, the CDR3 is TGTGCCAGCTCACCAAGACTAGCGGGAGCAGCTCTTAACAATGAGCAGTTCTTC.

This clonotype turned up a few times. This sequence joins TRBV30 and TRBJ2-1; 10 bases align to TRBD1. Germline CDR1 reads GTSNPN; CDR2 reads SVGIG (reference sequence). Trimming took 2 bases from V and 9 from J; bases not matched to a gene: 10. This CDR3 has 15 residues. This CDR3 is CAWSPPGQGLSEQFF. In nucleotides, the CDR3 is TGTGCCTGGAGTCCACCGGGACAGGGGCTGAGTGAGCAGTTCTTC.

The rearrangement joins TRBV20-1 to TRBJ2-7, with 11 bases fitting TRBD2. CDR3 length equals 16 residues. The trim removed 1 base at V and 2 bases at J, leaving 7 bases unmatched. CDR1 DFQATT and CDR2 SNEGSKA come from the germline V gene (reference sequence). The CDR3 DNA is TGCAGTGCTAGAGCGACTAGCGGGAACCAAGCCTACGAGCAGTACTTC. It codes for CSARATSGNQAYEQYF.

The rearrangement uses TRBV5-1 and TRBJ2-3, with TRBD2 matching over 14 bases. Germline-derived CDR1 and CDR2 are SGHRS and YFSETQ. With V trimmed by 2 bases and J by 5 bases, 1 base remained unmatched. The CDR3 is 15 amino acids. CDR3 residues: CASSFGLAGGDTQYF. The CDR3 DNA sequence: TGCGCCAGCAGCTTCGGACTAGCGGGAGGAGATACGCAGTATTTT.

This clonotype has just a few counts. The chain links TRBV11-2 to TRBJ1-2; perhaps TRBD1 as D (5 bases). Germline CDR1 and CDR2: SGHAT and FQNNGV. V lost 2 bases and J 2 bases, leaving 9 bases between the germline ends. This CDR3 has 14 amino acids. The CDR3 loop reads CASSLLGLNYGYTF. The DNA for the CDR3 is TGTGCCAGCAGCTTATTGGGACTGAACTATGGCTACACCTTC.